The clone carrying this TCR beta chain was observed a single time. The junction differs from germline at one of its ends, possibly a read error. Germline values: CDR1 ENHRY, CDR2 SYGVKD. The CDR3 loop spans 13 amino acids. The sample originates from a study of regulatory T cells in long-lasting Graves disease. Time point specified: newly diagnosed GD, antithyroid drugs for less than 3 months. The TCR library was made from RNA extracted from PBMCs. CDR3-region Arm-PCR and iRepertoire HTBI primers produced the TCR beta libraries. TCRdb re-called the multiplex PCR reads through MiXCR, storing one row per CDR3 protein. The data hold approximately 400,000 distinct CDR3 sequences, with 14% to 15% observed a single time. This sample also appeared in a second study, on T cells in Graves' hyperthyroidism and ophthalmopathy.

J is TRBJ2-1 and V is TRBV10-3, with D uncertain. The input for sequencing was peripheral blood mononuclear cells (PBMCs), taken at new diagnosis, from a patient treated with antithyroid drugs. The sequence was obtained from a woman aged 30 to 39 with Graves disease. The CDR3 protein is CASSGVGDNEQFF. The CDR3 coding sequence is TGTGCCAGCAGTGGAGTCGGAGACAATGAGCAGTTCTTC.